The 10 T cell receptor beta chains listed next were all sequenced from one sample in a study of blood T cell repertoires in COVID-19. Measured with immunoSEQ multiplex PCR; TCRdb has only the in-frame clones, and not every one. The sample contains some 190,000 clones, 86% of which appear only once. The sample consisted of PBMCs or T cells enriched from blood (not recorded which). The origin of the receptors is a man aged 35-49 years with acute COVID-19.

The CDR3 region has the DNA TGCGCCAGCAGCCAAGTAAGCGGACGGAGTTATGGCTACACCTTC. This sequence encodes CASSQVSGRSYGYTF. The chain uses TRBV4-3 and TRBJ1-2; D gene uncertain. V was shortened by 1 base and J by 5 bases, with 14 bases between the two germline ends. The length of the CDR3 is 15 residues. CDR1 LGHNA and CDR2 YSLEER come from the germline V gene.

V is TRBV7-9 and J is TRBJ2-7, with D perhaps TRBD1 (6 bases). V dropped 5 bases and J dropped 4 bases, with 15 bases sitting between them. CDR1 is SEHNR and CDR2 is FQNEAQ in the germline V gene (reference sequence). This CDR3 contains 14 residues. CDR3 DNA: TGTGCCAGCAGCGGGACATTTGACGTTTACGAGCAGTACTTC. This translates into CASSGTFDVYEQYF.

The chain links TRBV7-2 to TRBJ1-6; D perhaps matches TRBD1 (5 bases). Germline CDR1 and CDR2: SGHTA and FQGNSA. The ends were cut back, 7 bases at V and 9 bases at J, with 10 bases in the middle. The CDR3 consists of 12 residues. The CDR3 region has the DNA TGTGCCAGCACCTTGACAGTTTCACCCCTCCACTTT. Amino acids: CASTLTVSPLHF. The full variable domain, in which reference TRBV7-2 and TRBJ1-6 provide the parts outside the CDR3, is GAGVSQSPSNKVTEKGKDVELRCDPISGHTALYWYRQSLGQGLEFLIYFQGNSAPDKSGLPSDRFSAERTGGSVSTLTIQRTQQEDSAVYLCASTLTVSPLHFGNGTRLTVT.

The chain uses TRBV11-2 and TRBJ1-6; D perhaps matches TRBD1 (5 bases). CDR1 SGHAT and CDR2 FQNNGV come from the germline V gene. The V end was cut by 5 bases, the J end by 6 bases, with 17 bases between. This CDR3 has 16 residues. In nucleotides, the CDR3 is TGTGCCAGCAGCCAACACCTATCCAGGGTTAATTCACCCCTCCACTTT. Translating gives CASSQHLSRVNSPLHF.

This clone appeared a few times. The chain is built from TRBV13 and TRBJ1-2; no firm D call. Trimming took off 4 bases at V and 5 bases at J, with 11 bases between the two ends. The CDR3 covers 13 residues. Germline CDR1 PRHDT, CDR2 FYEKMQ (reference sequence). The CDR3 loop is CASSWEAGYGYTF. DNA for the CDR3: TGTGCCAGCAGCTGGGAAGCGGGGTATGGCTACACCTTC.

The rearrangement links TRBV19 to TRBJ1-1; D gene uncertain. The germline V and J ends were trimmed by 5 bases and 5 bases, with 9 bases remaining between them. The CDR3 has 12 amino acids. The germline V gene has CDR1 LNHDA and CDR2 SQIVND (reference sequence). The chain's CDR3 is CASSRVETEAFF. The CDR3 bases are TGTGCCAGTAGTCGGGTGGAGACTGAAGCTTTCTTT.

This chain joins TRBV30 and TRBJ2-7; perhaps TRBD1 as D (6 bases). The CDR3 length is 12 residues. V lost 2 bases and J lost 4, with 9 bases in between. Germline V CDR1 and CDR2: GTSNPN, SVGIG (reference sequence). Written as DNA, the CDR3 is TGTGCCTGGAGTCCAGGGACATACGAGCAGTACTTC. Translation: CAWSPGTYEQYF. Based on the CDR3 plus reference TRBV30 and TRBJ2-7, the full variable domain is SQTIHQWPATLVQPVGSPLSLECTVEGTSNPNLYWYRQAAGRGLQLLFYSVGIGQISSEVPQNLSASRPQDRQFILSSKKLLLSDSGFYLCAWSPGTYEQYFGPGTRLTVT.

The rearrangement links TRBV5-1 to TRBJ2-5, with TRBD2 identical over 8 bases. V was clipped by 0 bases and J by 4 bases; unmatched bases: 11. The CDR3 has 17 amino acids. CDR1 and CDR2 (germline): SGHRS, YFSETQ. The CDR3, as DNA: TGCGCCAGCAGCTTGGCCCAGGGCGGGAGGATGGGAGAGACCCAGTACTTC. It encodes CASSLAQGGRMGETQYF.

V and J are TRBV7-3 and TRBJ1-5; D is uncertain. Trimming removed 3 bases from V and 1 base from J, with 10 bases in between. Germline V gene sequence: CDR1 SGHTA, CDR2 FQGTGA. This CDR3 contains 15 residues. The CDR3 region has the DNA TGTGCCAGCAGCTTCTCCGTCCGGAGCAATCAGCCCCAGCATTTT. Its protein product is CASSFSVRSNQPQHF.

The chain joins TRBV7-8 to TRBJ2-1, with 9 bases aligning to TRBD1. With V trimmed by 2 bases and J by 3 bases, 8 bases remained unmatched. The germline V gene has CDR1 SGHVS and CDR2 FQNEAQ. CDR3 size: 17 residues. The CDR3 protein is CASSLPPGQGVYNEQFF. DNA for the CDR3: TGTGCCAGCAGCTTACCCCCGGGACAGGGAGTCTACAATGAGCAGTTCTTC.